This T cell receptor (beta chain) originates from a study of OX40 agonist ivuxolimab in advanced cancers. Findings and caveats of the study: It was also the case that some nonresponders had low normalized T-cell clonal expansion.

Generated by immunoSEQ multiplex PCR, the TCRdb table keeps only in-frame clones and is missing some. Found here are tens of thousands of clones, approximately 90% of them singletons; the top ten hold 9.1%. V was clipped by 4 bases and J by 4 bases; unmatched bases: 8. This CDR3 has 16 residues. The germline CDR1 and CDR2 sequences are SGHDN and FVKESK. With respect to this clone: Antigen: not known.

Material: CD4+ or CD8+ T cells sorted from blood, obtained in a trial of the OX40 agonist ivuxolimab. The genes are TRBV14 and TRBJ2-2; 8 nucleotides line up with TRBD1. The sequence was obtained from an adult with an advanced solid tumor such as melanoma, head and neck, liver or kidney cancer. In nucleotides, the CDR3 is TGTGCCAGCAGCCCGAGGACAGGGTCGAGCACCGGGGAGCTGTTTTTT. Protein: CASSPRTGSSTGELFF.